These 6 T cell receptor beta chains share one sample of origin, sequenced in a study of beta chain features in type 1 diabetes. Study conclusions and caveats: TCRB CDR3s were moderately but significantly shorter in Type 1 diabetes patients in all four CD4+ subsets.

Their antigens remain unidentified. Since all of the isolated RNA was reverse transcribed, expressed TCRB transcripts were what got sequenced. TCRdb's table, derived via immunoSEQ multiplex PCR, lists solely in-frame clones and lacks some. The sample includes roughly 250,000 clones, just over 20% seen only once; the top ten take 0.028%. Specimen: naive CD4+ T cells from blood. Receptors were obtained from a woman between 35 and 50 years old with type 1 diabetes.

This clone was observed a few times. The V call is TRBV30, the J call TRBJ2-1; 11 bases fit TRBD2. J lost 4 bases, V lost 2 bases, and 1 base had no gene match. CDR1 GTSNPN and CDR2 SVGIG come from the germline V gene (reference sequence). The CDR3 has 14 residues. CDR3: CAWSRTSGYNEQFF. The CDR3 coding sequence is TGTGCCTGGAGTAGGACTAGCGGGTACAATGAGCAGTTCTTC.

The gene calls are TRBV20-1 and TRBJ2-1; TRBD1 is a possible D gene (6 bases). V was pared by 1 base and J by 10 bases, with 8 bases between. Germline loops: CDR1 DFQATT, CDR2 SNEGSKA (reference sequence). The CDR3 totals 11 residues. Here the CDR3 reads CSARAGTEQFF. DNA of the CDR3: TGCAGTGCTAGAGCCGGGACAGAGCAGTTCTTC.

This chain joins TRBV6-1 and TRBJ2-7; 12 bases fit TRBD2. Per the germline V gene, CDR1 is MNHNS and CDR2 is SASEGT. This CDR3 has 14 residues. The V segment lost 3 bases and the J segment 3 bases; nucleotides outside the gene matches: 0. The CDR3 nucleotides are TGTGCCAGCAGTGAGACTAGCGGGAGCTACGAGCAGTACTTC. Protein sequence: CASSETSGSYEQYF.

The table lists this clone with a few counts. J is TRBJ1-2 and V is TRBV13, with D perhaps matching TRBD1 (6 bases). The V end was cut by 4 bases, the J end by 2 bases, with 23 bases between. This CDR3 is 18 amino acids long. The germline CDR1 and CDR2 sequences are PRHDT and FYEKMQ (reference sequence). CDR3 DNA: TGTGCCAGCAGCTCCCTCCTTCAAACAGGGAGATTGAACTATGGCTACACCTTC. Translation: CASSSLLQTGRLNYGYTF.

V and J are TRBV28 and TRBJ1-4; 11 bases are shared with TRBD1. The J segment lost 8 bases and the V segment lost 2 bases, leaving 4 bases of the junction unmatched. This CDR3 contains 15 residues. The germline CDR1 and CDR2 sequences are MDHEN and SYDVKM. The CDR3 here is CASSLRTGGREKLFF. In DNA, the CDR3 is TGTGCCAGCAGTTTAAGGACAGGGGGCAGAGAAAAACTGTTTTTT.

CDR3 sequence reads: CATRDSRVYTEAFF. CDR3 DNA: TGTGCCACACGGGACAGTCGAGTGTACACTGAAGCTTTCTTT. The J gene is TRBJ1-1, the V gene TRBV19; TRBD1 agrees at 7 bases. The germline gives CDR1 LNHDA, CDR2 SQIVND (reference sequence). Trimming took 10 bases from V and 3 from J; bases not matched to a gene: 11. This CDR3 region has 14 residues.